This TCR beta chain was captured in a study of blood T cell repertoires in COVID-19 (dated by TCRdb to 2018 to 2020). In the study overall: Samples covering the acute and convalescent phases of COVID-19 were provided by collaborators in the United States, Italy and Spain. The prospective study material was composed of cDNA or gDNA derived from T cells, B-cell-depleted T cells, or PBMCs. The dataset comprised deeply sampled blood TCRbeta repertoires from subjects exposed to, actively infected with, or recovered from COVID-19. The repertoires were made available in a free public database intended to serve as a resource for research on the immune response to SARS-CoV-2. Samples came from the ongoing ImmuneRACE study (first 160 participants) plus 1,254 subjects from 6 global collaborators. Sample metadata almost always included a de-identified subject ID, COVID-19 status, age in years and sex. HLA class I and class II types, where available, came from metadata supplied by the sample provider rather than from assay-based typing. Beyond this particular receptor, the publication reports: The amount of clinical and demographic metadata varied by source and participant and was provided uncurated.

Inclusive of the bounding cysteine and phenylalanine, the CDR3 is 19 residues long. Only CDR3 DNA remains: 57 bases, in frame from the first base. At the junction V is shortened by 5 bases and J by 3 bases; bases outside the gene matches: 18. Reading the germline V gene (reference sequence) gives CDR1 LNHDA and CDR2 SQIVND. Each collaborating institution followed its own protocols to collect whole blood in K2EDTA tubes. Collaborator samples were shipped for TCRbeta analysis as frozen whole blood, isolated PBMCs, or DNA extracted from either sample type. TCRbeta CDR3 regions were amplified from genomic DNA using the immunoSEQ Assay, a bias-controlled multiplex PCR. On the study's bioinformatics: Within the assay, amplification of reference gene primers was used to estimate how many nucleated cells each sample contained. To quantify the absolute abundance of each unique TCRbeta CDR3 rearrangement, sequence reads were collapsed and filtered. For each sample, productive Simpson clonality was calculated as the square root of Simpson's diversity index across productive rearrangements. TCRdb retrieved this table from immuneACCESS and kept in-frame rearrangements only. Not all clones are present; in checked studies, unresolved V genes account for under half, and no reason is known for the remainder. The DNA gave D and trimming, while V, J and clone size come from that table. The sample data list a few hundred thousand clones, and about 84% of these were observed just once. The ten biggest clones cover 1.6% of the sample.

As for this clone: The specificity of this receptor is unknown. The record has no base qualities; no much larger clone is one base away.

This TCR came from a woman aged 50 to 60 with acute or convalescent COVID-19. Sequenced: peripheral blood. Here the chain combines TRBV19 and TRBJ1-3; TRBD1 lines up with 8 middle nucleotides. The CDR3: CASSQVRDRPLFRGNTIYF. The DNA reads TGTGCCAGTAGTCAAGTCCGGGACAGGCCCCTCTTTCGTGGAAACACCATATATTTT.